A selection of T cell receptor beta chains follows, all from one sample in a study of cytomegalovirus exposure and HLA in healthy donors. Using immunoSEQ multiplex PCR, the repertoire was profiled, and TCRdb retains in-frame clones only, with some absent. The repertoire has some 150,000 clones, around 82% of them found once; the top ten carry around 5.6%. Specimen: PBMCs. These receptors came from a woman in her 40s in good health and CMV-seropositive. The conserved cysteine and the conserved F or W are not part of the CDR3 here.

V	J	CDR3
TRBV9	TRBJ2-3	ASSEASGRKDTQY
TRBV27	-	ASSLSPLVSGVSYEQY
TRBV28	TRBJ1-5	ASTWGGGGSVLNQPQH
TRBV18	TRBJ1-1	ASSPQGNTEAF
TRBV29-1	TRBJ2-3	SVVSPSGTDTQY
TRBV11-2	TRBJ2-7	ASSLLGSSGDYEQY
TRBV27	TRBJ2-7	ASSLGQGAAEQY
TRBV7-9	TRBJ2-7	ASTRSGTGPLEQY
TRBV18	TRBJ2-5	ASSPGLAGQETQY
TRBV5-1	TRBJ1-1	ASIDTGGAFTEAF
TRBV7-6	TRBJ1-3	ASSLIPTGPLAGNTIY
TRBV28	TRBJ2-3	ASSSSGTPADTQY
TRBV18	TRBJ2-2	ASSSGMRGELF
TRBV19	TRBJ1-1	ASSIGGASPEAF
TRBV6-1	TRBJ2-1	ASSEHPAGEYNEQF
TRBV28	TRBJ2-7	ASSAAGGAGEQY
TRBV20-1	TRBJ2-7	SARYRDSEY
TRBV6-5	TRBJ1-4	ATGFSPIILF
TRBV10-1	TRBJ1-4	ASSKGATNEKLF
TRBV7-9	TRBJ2-7	ASSQGASGGEQY
TRBV28	TRBJ1-2	ATRWTGNIGYT
TRBV9	TRBJ2-1	ASSYGLAGGDEQF
TRBV7-2	TRBJ2-7	ASSLETRGFYEQY
TRBV7-9	TRBJ1-5	ASSLDVGSLGNQPQH
TRBV5-1	TRBJ2-7	ASSLGHPSYEQY
TRBV10-3	TRBJ2-7	AISGAGSYEQY
TRBV7-8	TRBJ2-2	ASSLEARANTGELF
TRBV5-5	TRBJ2-7	ASSVGQGIPYEQY
TRBV10-2	TRBJ1-5	ASSESGGNQPQH
TRBV7-8	TRBJ2-3	ASSPWGEGTDTQY
TRBV9	TRBJ2-2	ASSVASTSGRAGELF
TRBV6-1	TRBJ1-3	ASSERDRVDGNTIY
TRBV4-1	TRBJ2-3	ASSQAQAYTQY
TRBV5-6	TRBJ2-1	ASSLGRREGSSYNEQF
TRBV18	TRBJ2-2	ASSPYTGIATGELF
TRBV7-9	TRBJ1-4	ASRRTYRGVVANEKLF
TRBV7-9	TRBJ2-5	ASSQQLAGSGTQY
TRBV13	TRBJ2-5	ASSKQGTQY
TRBV12-2	TRBJ2-1	ASRLLAGGGNEQF
TRBV5-6	TRBJ2-7	ASEAGAGGYEQY
TRBV11-2	TRBJ2-7	ASSSNLAGGTYEQY
TRBV5-1	TRBJ2-7	ASSSRTGYSYEQY
TRBV6-5	TRBJ1-6	ASSYTQYNSPLH
TRBV4-1	TRBJ2-7	ASSHFSGPKPYEQY
TRBV19	TRBJ2-7	ASSPGDRDTYEQY
TRBV2	TRBJ2-7	ASGPTSLYVKQY
TRBV9	TRBJ2-1	ASSVGGQKF
TRBV5-5	TRBJ2-7	ASSLQGVNFYEQY